These 7 T cell receptor beta chains came from one sample sequenced in a study of T cell repertoires in cytomegalovirus infection. Each CDR3 protein gets one entry after TCRdb re-called the reads with MiXCR. The sample yields around 310,000 distinct CDR3 sequences, roughly 15% seen once. The sample comprised PBMCs. The receptors derive from a human donor in good health (CMV status not recorded). Some clones in this sample may be carry-over from other donors' samples.

V usage is TRBV7-3 and J usage is TRBJ1-6; TRBD1 is a possible D gene (6 bases). The CDR3 is 14 amino acids. In germline, CDR1 is SGHTA, CDR2 FQGTGA. Trimming removed 5 bases at V and 5 bases at J, with 10 bases between. The CDR3 region has the DNA TGTGCCAGCAGCCACAGGGCAGATAATTCACCCCTCCACTTT. Protein product: CASSHRADNSPLHF.

The chain recombines TRBV20-1 with TRBJ2-1; TRBD2 matches 8 bases. CDR1 and CDR2 from the germline V gene are DFQATT and SNEGSKA (reference sequence). Trimming took 6 bases from V and 5 from J; bases not matched to a gene: 6. The CDR3 has 13 residues. The CDR3 region is CSAGGAFDNEQFF. CDR3 nucleotide sequence: TGCAGTGCCGGGGGGGCATTCGACAATGAGCAGTTCTTC.

This rearrangement joins TRBV6-1 to TRBJ1-1; D uncertain. The CDR3 contains 13 residues. Between the trimmed V and J ends, which lost 1 base and 3 bases, there was a span of 6 bases. Germline V CDR1 and CDR2: MNHNS, SASEGT. As DNA, the CDR3 is TGTGCCAGCAGTGAAGAAGAGTACACTGAAGCTTTCTTT. This codes for CASSEEEYTEAFF.

The chain recombines TRBV4-3 with TRBJ1-4, with 9 bases matching TRBD1. Germline values: CDR1 LGHNA, CDR2 YSLEER. Trimming removed 3 bases from V and 10 bases from J; junction bases left unmatched: 12. The CDR3 totals 16 residues. CDR3 amino acids: CASSHSTGQGIRKLFF. CDR3 in DNA: TGCGCCAGCAGCCATTCGACGGGACAGGGTATCCGAAAACTGTTTTTT.

This clonotype turned up a few times. V gene TRBV10-3 combines with J gene TRBJ2-7; a weak D match, TRBD1 (5 bases). V gave up 7 bases and J gave up 4 bases, with 20 bases separating them. The CDR3 extends over 15 amino acids. Looked up from germline, CDR1 is ENHRY and CDR2 is SYGVKD. This CDR3 reads CAINNPGLSAYEQYF. The DNA of the CDR3 is TGTGCCATCAACAACCCAGGGCTTTCAGCATACGAGCAGTACTTC.

The chain carries TRBV18 and TRBJ2-7; TRBD1 aligns across 7 bases. The length of the CDR3 is 15 residues. Losses at the gene ends were 3 bases for V and 6 bases for J; bases not matched to a gene: 11. Per the germline V gene, CDR1 is KGHSH and CDR2 is LQKENI. CDR3 DNA sequence: TGTGCCAGCTCACCGACAGGGCCTAGGATCAGCGAGCAGTACTTC. Translated: CASSPTGPRISEQYF.

V gene TRBV12-3 or TRBV12-4 combines with J gene TRBJ1-2, with 7 bases that match TRBD1. There are 12 residues in the CDR3. V gave up 7 bases and J gave up 6 bases; unmatched junction bases: 5. The chain's CDR3 is CASTSGQDGYTF. The CDR3 DNA sequence: TGTGCCAGCACCTCTGGACAGGATGGCTACACCTTC.